This T cell receptor beta chain was profiled in a study of OX40 agonist ivuxolimab in advanced cancers. The table came from immunoSEQ multiplex PCR; TCRdb's copy has only in-frame clones and leaves some out. The sample has fewer than 55,000 clones, roughly 77% seen once. Autoimmune disease history or systemic immunosuppression led to patient exclusion. This sample comprised CD4+ or CD8+ T cells sorted from blood, obtained in a trial of the OX40 agonist ivuxolimab. The source is an adult with an advanced solid tumor such as melanoma, head and neck, liver or kidney cancer.

CDR3 protein: CASSPDAGREETQYF. In DNA, the CDR3 is TGTGCCAGCAGCCCCGATGCAGGGAGAGAAGAGACCCAGTACTTC. J is TRBJ2-5 and V is TRBV2; perhaps D is TRBD1 or TRBD2 (5 bases each). The germline CDR1 and CDR2 sequences are SNHLY and FYNNEI. The V gene lost 6 bases and the J gene lost 3 bases, with 17 bases spanning the gap. This CDR3 is built from 15 residues. Filled out from reference TRBV2 and TRBJ2-5, the complete variable domain reads EPEVTQTPSHQVTQMGQEVILRCVPISNHLYFYWYRQILGQKVEFLVSFYNNEISEKSEIFDDQFSVERPDGSNFTLKIRSTKLEDSAMYFCASSPDAGREETQYFGPGTRLLVL.